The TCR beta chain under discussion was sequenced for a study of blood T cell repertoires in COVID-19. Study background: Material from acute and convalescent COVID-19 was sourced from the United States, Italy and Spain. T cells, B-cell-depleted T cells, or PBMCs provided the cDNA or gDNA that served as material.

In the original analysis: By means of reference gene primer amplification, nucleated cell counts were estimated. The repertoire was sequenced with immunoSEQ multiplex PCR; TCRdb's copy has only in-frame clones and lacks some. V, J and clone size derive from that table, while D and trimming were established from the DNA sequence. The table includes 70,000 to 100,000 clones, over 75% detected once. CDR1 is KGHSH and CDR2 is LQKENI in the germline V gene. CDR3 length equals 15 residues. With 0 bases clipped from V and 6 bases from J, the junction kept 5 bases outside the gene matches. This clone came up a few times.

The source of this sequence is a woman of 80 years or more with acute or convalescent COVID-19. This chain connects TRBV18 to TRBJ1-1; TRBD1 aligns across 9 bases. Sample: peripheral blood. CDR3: CASSPPGQGGAEAFF. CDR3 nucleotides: TGTGCCAGCTCACCACCGGGACAGGGAGGAGCTGAAGCTTTCTTT.